Following are 9 T cell receptor beta chains from one sample sequenced in a study of T cells in localized non-small cell lung cancer. TCRdb keeps only in-frame clones here, not all; method: immunoSEQ multiplex PCR. The data hold under 45,000 clones, with roughly 83% observed a single time. The sequencing used PBMCs, collected before any cancer treatment. Every receptor here comes from a man aged 35 to 70 with stage II lung adenocarcinoma.

The rearrangement links TRBV7-2 to TRBJ2-7, with D uncertain. The CDR3 extends over 15 amino acids. CDR1 and CDR2 (germline): SGHTA, FQGNSA. Trimming took off 1 base at V and 0 bases at J, with 10 bases between the two ends. CDR3 nucleotides: TGTGCCAGCAGCTTAGAGCTTACGCCCTCCTACGAGCAGTACTTC. Its translation: CASSLELTPSYEQYF.

This chain joins TRBV2 and TRBJ2-5; D is undetermined. In germline, CDR1 is SNHLY, CDR2 FYNNEI. The CDR3 length is 14 residues. The V end lost 2 bases, the J end lost 5 bases, and 12 bases lay between the germline ends. CDR3 sequence reads: CASSERLAGETQYF. CDR3 nucleotides: TGTGCCAGCAGTGAACGGCTGGCTGGGGAGACCCAGTACTTC.

This chain links TRBV7-8 with TRBJ1-5; maybe TRBD1 (5 bases). The CDR3 has 15 residues. Looked up from germline, CDR1 is SGHVS and CDR2 is FQNEAQ. V lost 6 bases, J lost 6 bases, and 18 bases lay in between. The CDR3 region is CASSLISQGSQPQHF. DNA for the CDR3: TGTGCCAGCAGTTTAATTTCCCAGGGTTCTCAGCCCCAGCATTTT.

Note on this clone: Other DNA sequences within the sample encode an identical CDR3. This chain links TRBV7-2 with TRBJ2-3; unclear D gene. Trimming removed 1 base at V and 5 bases at J, with 4 bases between. The CDR3 consists of 12 residues. Germline CDR1 is SGHTA and CDR2 is FQGNSA. The CDR3 DNA is TGTGCCAGCAGCTTAGGGTTAGATACGCAGTATTTT. Amino acid sequence: CASSLGLDTQYF. The full variable domain, rest sourced from reference TRBV7-2 and TRBJ2-3, is GAGVSQSPSNKVTEKGKDVELRCDPISGHTALYWYRQSLGQGLEFLIYFQGNSAPDKSGLPSDRFSAERTGGSVSTLTIQRTQQEDSAVYLCASSLGLDTQYFGPGTRLTVL.

This clone was recorded a few times. The rearrangement links TRBV7-6 to TRBJ2-1; D is possibly TRBD1 (7 bases). The CDR3 consists of 14 residues. Germline CDR1 SGHVS, CDR2 FNYEAQ. The V gene lost 0 bases and the J gene lost 11 bases, with 14 bases spanning the gap. The CDR3 sequence is CASSLAGGQKKQFF. The CDR3 coding sequence is TGTGCCAGCAGCTTAGCGGGGGGACAGAAAAAGCAGTTCTTC.

Relative to its sample, this clone is medium-sized (0.01 to 0.1%). This sequence joins TRBV2 and TRBJ1-1; D is unresolved. From germline, CDR1 is SNHLY and CDR2 FYNNEI. V shed 2 bases and J shed 10 bases, with 8 bases lying between them. The CDR3 is made up of 11 amino acids. The CDR3 sequence is CASSETAGAFF. DNA for the CDR3: TGTGCCAGCAGTGAAACTGCCGGAGCTTTCTTT. Full variable domain (rest looked up from reference TRBV2 and TRBJ1-1): EPEVTQTPSHQVTQMGQEVILRCVPISNHLYFYWYRQILGQKVEFLVSFYNNEISEKSEIFDDQFSVERPDGSNFTLKIRSTKLEDSAMYFCASSETAGAFFGQGTRLTVV.

The sample holds a few counts of this clone. The chain joins TRBV5-1 to TRBJ2-7; TRBD1 might be the D (6 bases). Between the trimmed V and J ends, which lost 0 bases and 0 bases, there was a span of 10 bases. From germline, CDR1 is SGHRS and CDR2 YFSETQ. This CDR3 region has 15 residues. The CDR3 nucleotides read TGCGCCAGCAGCTTGGGGGGGACATACTCCTACGAGCAGTACTTC. Translation: CASSLGGTYSYEQYF.

CDR3 nucleotides: TGTGCCAGCACCCCCAATAGCTACAATGAGCAGTTCTTC. Protein: CASTPNSYNEQFF. The rearrangement uses TRBV6-6 and TRBJ2-1; no reliable D call. V dropped 7 bases and J dropped 3 bases, with 10 bases sitting between them. The CDR3 is 13 residues long. Per the germline V gene, CDR1 is MNHNY and CDR2 is SVGAGI (reference sequence).

This clone was seen only a few times. This chain uses TRBV2 with TRBJ2-3, with D possibly being TRBD1 (5 bases). The V gene lost 8 bases and the J gene lost 3 bases, with 15 bases spanning the gap. The CDR3 is made up of 14 amino acids. Germline loops: CDR1 SNHLY, CDR2 FYNNEI. CDR3 in DNA: TGTGCCAGCCAGACAGCTCTGAGGACAGATACGCAGTATTTT. The encoded protein is CASQTALRTDTQYF.